These 11 T cell receptor beta chains share one sample of origin, sequenced in a study of OX40 agonist ivuxolimab in advanced cancers. Measured with immunoSEQ multiplex PCR; TCRdb has only the in-frame clones, and not every one. The sample contains about 48,000 clones, approximately 84% of which appear only once. The specimen was CD4+ or CD8+ T cells sorted from blood, collected in a trial of the OX40 agonist ivuxolimab. The receptors here all came from an adult with an advanced solid tumor such as melanoma, head and neck, liver or kidney cancer.

The gene calls are TRBV7-2 and TRBJ2-1; 9 bases are shared with TRBD2. Per the germline V gene, CDR1 is SGHTA and CDR2 is FQGNSA. The CDR3 totals 14 residues. With V trimmed by 5 bases and J by 10 bases, 9 bases remained unmatched. The CDR3 DNA reads as TGTGCCAGCAGCCTTGGCGGGGGGGCAGGGGAGCAGTTCTTC. Protein product: CASSLGGGAGEQFF.

This sequence joins TRBV5-4 and TRBJ2-5; a weak D match, TRBD1 (6 bases). Trimming pared 3 bases from V and 1 base from J, leaving 13 bases between. This CDR3 spans 15 amino acids. CDR1 is SGHNT, CDR2 YYREEE, per germline (reference sequence). The CDR3 loop reads CASSSGGRGQETQYF. As DNA, the CDR3 is TGTGCCAGCAGCTCCGGCGGCAGGGGCCAAGAGACCCAGTACTTC. Combining the CDR3 with reference TRBV5-4 and TRBJ2-5 gives the whole variable domain ETGVTQSPTHLIKTRGQQVTLRCSSQSGHNTVSWYQQALGQGPQFIFQYYREEENGRGNFPPRFSGLQFPNYSSELNVNALELDDSALYLCASSSGGRGQETQYFGPGTRLLVL.

The rearrangement uses TRBV5-6 and TRBJ2-2; D not certain. The V gene's germline CDR1 is SGHDT and CDR2 YYEEEE. The V end lost 2 bases, the J end lost 7 bases, and 15 bases lay between the germline ends. The CDR3 sequence is 15 residues long. The CDR3 coding sequence is TGTGCCAGCAGCTTTAGGGCTACTATTATCGGGGAGCTGTTTTTT. Translated: CASSFRATIIGELFF.

This chain uses TRBV4-3 with TRBJ2-4; 7 bases align to TRBD1. This CDR3 is 15 amino acids long. Germline V gene sequence: CDR1 LGHNA, CDR2 YSLEER. V dropped 0 bases and J dropped 8; count of bases not matched to a gene: 7. The DNA for the CDR3 is TGCGCCAGCAGCCAAGATCGACAGGGCGGGCACATTCAGTACTTC. Its translation: CASSQDRQGGHIQYF.

This chain uses TRBV27 with TRBJ1-5; D unclear. V was trimmed by 7 bases and J by 9 bases, leaving 22 bases between them. The germline gives CDR1 MNHEY, CDR2 SMNVEV (reference sequence). This CDR3 is built from 15 residues. This CDR3 is CASTKTATAGGPQHF. In nucleotides, the CDR3 is TGTGCCAGCACCAAGACTGCCACGGCAGGAGGGCCCCAGCATTTT.

The V gene is TRBV27, the J gene TRBJ2-1; 9 nucleotides agree with TRBD2. Germline V gives CDR1 MNHEY, CDR2 SMNVEV (reference sequence). This CDR3 has 15 amino acids. With 6 bases clipped from V and 5 bases from J, the junction kept 8 bases outside the gene matches. The CDR3 here is CASRFGLAPNNEQFF. Written as DNA, the CDR3 is TGTGCCAGCAGGTTCGGACTAGCGCCAAACAATGAGCAGTTCTTC.

The rearrangement links TRBV9 to TRBJ2-7; a possible D gene is TRBD1 (6 bases). The germline V and J ends were trimmed by 3 bases and 4 bases, with 17 bases remaining between them. The CDR3 covers 15 residues. CDR1 and CDR2 from the germline V gene are SGDLS and YYNGEE. The CDR3 region is CASSEGSGTQYEQYF. CDR3 bases: TGTGCCAGCAGCGAGGGGTCCGGGACACAATACGAGCAGTACTTC.

The genes are TRBV7-2 and TRBJ2-3, with D possibly being TRBD2 (6 bases). Germline CDR1 reads SGHTA; CDR2 reads FQGNSA. The CDR3 contains 14 residues. V was shortened by 4 bases and J by 6 bases, with 14 bases between the two germline ends. In DNA, the CDR3 is TGTGCCAGCAGCTCCATGACTAGTTCGGATACGCAGTATTTT. Translated: CASSSMTSSDTQYF.

The chain links TRBV2 to TRBJ1-2; D gene uncertain. The CDR3 spans 13 residues. The germline V gene encodes CDR1 SNHLY and CDR2 FYNNEI. V dropped 4 bases and J dropped 4 bases, with 10 bases sitting between them. The CDR3 spells CASSVGKTYGYTF. As DNA, the CDR3 is TGTGCCAGCAGTGTAGGCAAAACCTATGGCTACACCTTC.

This sequence joins TRBV5-1 and TRBJ2-7, with 7 bases that match TRBD2. Germline V lookup: CDR1 SGHRS, CDR2 YFSETQ. Trimming removed 1 base from V and 2 bases from J; junction bases left unmatched: 9. This CDR3 contains 16 residues. The DNA for the CDR3 is TGCGCCAGCAGCTTGATCCCCGGGAGGATTACCTACGAGCAGTACTTC. It specifies CASSLIPGRITYEQYF.

This chain joins TRBV28 and TRBJ1-2; 7 bases are shared with TRBD1. The V gene end was trimmed by 7 bases and the J gene end by 4 bases; junction bases not matched to a gene: 15. From germline, CDR1 is MDHEN and CDR2 SYDVKM. The CDR3 spans 16 residues. The CDR3 coding sequence is TGTGCCAGCAACTTCAATGGCGGGACAGTTTTCTATGGCTACACCTTC. Protein: CASNFNGGTVFYGYTF.